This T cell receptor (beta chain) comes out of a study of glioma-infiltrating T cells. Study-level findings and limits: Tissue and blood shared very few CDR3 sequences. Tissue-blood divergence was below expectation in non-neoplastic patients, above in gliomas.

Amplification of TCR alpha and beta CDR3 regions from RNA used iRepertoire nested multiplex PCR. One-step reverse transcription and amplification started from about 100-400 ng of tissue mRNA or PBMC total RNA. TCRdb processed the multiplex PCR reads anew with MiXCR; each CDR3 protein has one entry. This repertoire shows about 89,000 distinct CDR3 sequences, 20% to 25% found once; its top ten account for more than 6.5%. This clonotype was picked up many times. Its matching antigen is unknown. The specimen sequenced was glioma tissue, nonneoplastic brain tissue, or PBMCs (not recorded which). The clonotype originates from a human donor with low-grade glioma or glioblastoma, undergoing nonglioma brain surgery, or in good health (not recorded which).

The DNA for the CDR3 is TGTGCCAGTAGAATTACCGGGGCGGAAAAACTGTTTTTT. It codes for CASRITGAEKLFF. The V and J genes are TRBV19 and TRBJ1-4; D may be TRBD1 (5 bases). V was pared by 6 bases and J by 8 bases, with 13 bases between. Germline CDR1 and CDR2: LNHDA and SQIVND (reference sequence). The CDR3 has 13 residues. Using reference TRBV19 and TRBJ1-4 for the parts outside the CDR3, the full variable domain is DGGITQSPKYLFRKEGQNVTLSCEQNLNHDAMYWYRQDPGQGLRLIYYSQIVNDFQKGDIAEGYSVSREKKESFPLTVTSAQKNPTAFYLCASRITGAEKLFFGSGTQLSVL.